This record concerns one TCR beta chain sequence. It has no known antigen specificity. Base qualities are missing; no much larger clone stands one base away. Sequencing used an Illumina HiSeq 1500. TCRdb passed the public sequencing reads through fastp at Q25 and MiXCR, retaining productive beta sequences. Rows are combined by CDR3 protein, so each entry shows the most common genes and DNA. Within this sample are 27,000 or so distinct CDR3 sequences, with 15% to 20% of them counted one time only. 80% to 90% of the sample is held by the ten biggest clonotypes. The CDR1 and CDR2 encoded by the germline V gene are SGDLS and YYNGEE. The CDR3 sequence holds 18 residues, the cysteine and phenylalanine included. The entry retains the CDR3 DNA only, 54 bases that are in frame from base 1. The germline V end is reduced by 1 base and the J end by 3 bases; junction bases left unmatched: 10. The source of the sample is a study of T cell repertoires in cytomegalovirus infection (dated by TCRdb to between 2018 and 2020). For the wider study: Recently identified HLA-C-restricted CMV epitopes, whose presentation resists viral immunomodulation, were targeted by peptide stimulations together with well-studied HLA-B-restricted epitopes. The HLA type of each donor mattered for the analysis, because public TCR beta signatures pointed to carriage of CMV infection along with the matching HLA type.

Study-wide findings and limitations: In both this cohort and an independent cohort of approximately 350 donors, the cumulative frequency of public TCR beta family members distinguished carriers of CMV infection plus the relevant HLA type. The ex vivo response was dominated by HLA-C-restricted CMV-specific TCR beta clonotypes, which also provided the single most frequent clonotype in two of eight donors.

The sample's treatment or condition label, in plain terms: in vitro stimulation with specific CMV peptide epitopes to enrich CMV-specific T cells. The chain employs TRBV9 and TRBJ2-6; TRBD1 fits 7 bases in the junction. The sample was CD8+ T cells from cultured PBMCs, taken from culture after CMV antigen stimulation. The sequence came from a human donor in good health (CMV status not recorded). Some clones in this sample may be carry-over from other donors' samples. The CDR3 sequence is CASSVTDREVRGANVLTF. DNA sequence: TGTGCCAGCAGCGTAACCGACAGGGAAGTACGTGGGGCCAACGTCCTGACTTTC.